This T cell receptor (beta chain) was sequenced in a study of blood T cell repertoires in COVID-19. Study at large: The samples span acute and convalescent COVID-19 from the United States, Italy and Spain. T cells, B-cell-depleted T cells, or PBMCs provided the cDNA or gDNA that served as material.

Libraries were prepared by immunoSEQ multiplex PCR; TCRdb keeps only in-frame clonotypes and omits some of them. Of approximately 250,000 clones listed, more than 80% are singletons. The V gene lost 0 bases and the J gene lost 1 base, with 6 bases spanning the gap. CDR3 length equals 15 residues. CDR1 is LGHNA and CDR2 is YNFKEQ in the germline V gene. V gene TRBV4-2 combines with J gene TRBJ2-2; D is unresolved. This TCR came from a woman younger than 45 with acute COVID-19. The sequenced sample consisted of PBMCs or T cells enriched from blood (not recorded which). The CDR3 DNA reads as TGTGCCAGCAGCCAAGAGGGCAGGAACACCGGGGAGCTGTTTTTT. Its translation is CASSQEGRNTGELFF.